This T cell receptor beta chain was profiled in a study of glioma-infiltrating T cells. Whole-study results and caveats: Non-neoplastic patients had below-expected tissue-blood divergence, while all gliomas exceeded expectation. Tissue and blood shared very few CDR3 sequences.

TCR alpha and beta CDR3 regions were amplified from RNA using iRepertoire nested multiplex PCR. Tissue mRNA or PBMC total RNA, 100-400 ng, went into one-step reverse transcription and amplification. TCRdb independently ran MiXCR on the multiplex PCR reads; one entry per CDR3 protein. The table lists about 140,000 distinct CDR3 sequences, about 39% of them singletons, with around a fifth in the top ten. This CDR3 has 13 amino acids. Trimming left V 9 bases short and J 4 bases short, with 15 bases between. Per germline, CDR1 MNHEY and CDR2 SMNVEV (reference sequence). The sample holds a few counts of this clonotype. Its cognate antigen is unknown.

Sample: glioma tissue, nonneoplastic brain tissue, or PBMCs (not recorded which). The chain couples TRBV27 to TRBJ1-1; D might be TRBD1 (6 bases). The TCR sequence derives from a human donor with low-grade glioma or glioblastoma, undergoing nonglioma brain surgery, or in good health (not recorded which). CDR3 protein: CASPGHPGTEAFF. CDR3 coding DNA: TGTGCCAGTCCGGGACACCCGGGCACTGAAGCTTTCTTT.